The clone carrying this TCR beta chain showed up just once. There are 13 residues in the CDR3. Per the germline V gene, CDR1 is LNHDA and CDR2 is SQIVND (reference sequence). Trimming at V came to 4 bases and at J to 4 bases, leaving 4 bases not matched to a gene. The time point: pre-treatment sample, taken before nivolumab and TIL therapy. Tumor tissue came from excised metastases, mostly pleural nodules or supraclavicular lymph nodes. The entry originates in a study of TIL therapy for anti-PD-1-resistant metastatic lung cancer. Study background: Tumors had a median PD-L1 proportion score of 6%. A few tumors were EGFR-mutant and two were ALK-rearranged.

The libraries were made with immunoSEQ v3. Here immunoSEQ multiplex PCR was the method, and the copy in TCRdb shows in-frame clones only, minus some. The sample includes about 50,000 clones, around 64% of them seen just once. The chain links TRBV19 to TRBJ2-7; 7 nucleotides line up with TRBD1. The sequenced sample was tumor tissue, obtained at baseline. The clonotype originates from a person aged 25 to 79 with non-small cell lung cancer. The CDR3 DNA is TGTGCCAGTAGTAGGGACAGAGAATACGAGCAGTACTTC. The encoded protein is CASSRDREYEQYF.